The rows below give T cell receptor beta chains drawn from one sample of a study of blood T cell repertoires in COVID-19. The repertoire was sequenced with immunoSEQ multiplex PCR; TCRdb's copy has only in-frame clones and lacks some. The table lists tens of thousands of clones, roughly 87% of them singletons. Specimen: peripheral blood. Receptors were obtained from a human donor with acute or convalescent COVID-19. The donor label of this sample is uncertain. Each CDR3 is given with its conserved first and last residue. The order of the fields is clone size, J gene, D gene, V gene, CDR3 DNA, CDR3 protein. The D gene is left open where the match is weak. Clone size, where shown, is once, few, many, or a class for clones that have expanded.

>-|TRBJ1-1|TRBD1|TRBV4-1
TGCGCCAGCAGCCGGGACAGGGGCCTGAACACTGAAGCTTTCTTT
CASSRDRGLNTEAFF
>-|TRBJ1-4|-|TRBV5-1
TGCGCCAGCAGCTTGGAGTGGGGGCTGAATAATGAAAAACTGTTTTTT
CASSLEWGLNNEKLFF
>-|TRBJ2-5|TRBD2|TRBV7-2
TGTGCCAGCAGCTCGACTAGCGGGGCAGGGACCCAGTACTTC
CASSSTSGAGTQYF
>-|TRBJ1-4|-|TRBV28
TGTGCCAGCGCGACAAATACTAATGAAAAACTGTTTTTT
CASATNTNEKLFF
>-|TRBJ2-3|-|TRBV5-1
TGCGCCAGCACCCTCAGGGCAGGGGGCACAGATACGCAGTATTTT
CASTLRAGGTDTQYF
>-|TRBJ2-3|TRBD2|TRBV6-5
TGTGCCAGCAGTTCAGCGGGAGGGACGACAGATACGCAGTATTTT
CASSSAGGTTDTQYF
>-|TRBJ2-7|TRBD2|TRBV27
TGTGCCAGCATGCGGCTAGCGGCCGAGGACGAGCAGTACTTC
CASMRLAAEDEQYF
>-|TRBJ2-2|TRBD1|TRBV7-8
TGTGCCAGCAGACAGGGGCCCGGGGAGCTGTTTTTT
CASRQGPGELFF
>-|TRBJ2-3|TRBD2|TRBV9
TGTGCCAGCAGCCCGGCTAGCGGGGGGAGCACAGATACGCAGTATTTT
CASSPASGGSTDTQYF
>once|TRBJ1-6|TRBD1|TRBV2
TGTGCCAGCAGTGAAGGGACAGGGGTAAGATCACCCCTCCACTTT
CASSEGTGVRSPLHF
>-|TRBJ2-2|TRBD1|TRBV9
TGTGCCAGCAGCGTCCTACCAGGGGGCGCGACCGGGGAGCTGTTTTTT
CASSVLPGGATGELFF
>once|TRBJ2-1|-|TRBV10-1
TGCGCCAGCAGTGAATCTAGCTCGGATGAGCAGTTCTTC
CASSESSSDEQFF
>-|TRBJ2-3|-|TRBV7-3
TGTGCCAGCAGCTCCATCCGAGGGAGAGGTACAGATACGCAGTATTTT
CASSSIRGRGTDTQYF
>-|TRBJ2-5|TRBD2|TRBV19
TGTGCCAGTAGTAGGGGTAGCGGGGGGTACCAAGAGACCCAGTACTTC
CASSRGSGGYQETQYF
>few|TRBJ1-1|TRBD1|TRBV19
TGTGCCAGTAGTATTTGGGGGACAGGGAACACTGAAGCTTTCTTT
CASSIWGTGNTEAFF
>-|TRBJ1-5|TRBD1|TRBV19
TGTGCCAGTAGTTCGACAGGGATTAGCAATCAGCCCCAGCATTTT
CASSSTGISNQPQHF
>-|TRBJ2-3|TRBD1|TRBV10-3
TGTGCCATCAGTGGACAGGGGGCCGCAGATACGCAGTATTTT
CAISGQGAADTQYF
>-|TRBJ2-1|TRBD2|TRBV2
TGTGCCAGCAGTGGGGCGCTAGCGGAGTCCTACAATGAGCAGTTCTTC
CASSGALAESYNEQFF
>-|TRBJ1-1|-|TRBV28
TGTGCCAGCAGTTTCTCCAGGGCTGGGACTGAAGCTTTCTTT
CASSFSRAGTEAFF
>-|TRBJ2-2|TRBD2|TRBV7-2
TGTGCCAGCAGCTTAGCTCCCGGGGGGGCCCAGAACACCGGGGAGCTGTTTTTT
CASSLAPGGAQNTGELFF
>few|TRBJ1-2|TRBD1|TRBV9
TGTGCCAGCAGCCCGACAGGGGGTGACTATGGCTACACCTTC
CASSPTGGDYGYTF
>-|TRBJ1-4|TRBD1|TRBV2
TGTGCCAGCAGTGAAGATGGGACAGGGGGCGAAAAACTGTTTTTT
CASSEDGTGGEKLFF
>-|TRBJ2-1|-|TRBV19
TGTGCCAGTAGTACCATCCAAGGACAGCACTCCTACAATGAGCAGTTCTTC
CASSTIQGQHSYNEQFF
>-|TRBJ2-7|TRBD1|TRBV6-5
TGTGCCTGTCGTTGGGACAGAAACGAGCAGTACTTC
CACRWDRNEQYF
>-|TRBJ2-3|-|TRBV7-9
TGTGCCAGCAGCTTACTTACGTTGGGGGGGCAGTATTTT
CASSLLTLGGQYF
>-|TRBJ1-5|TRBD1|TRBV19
TGTGCCAGTAGTATGACAGGGGATCAGCCCCAGCATTTT
CASSMTGDQPQHF
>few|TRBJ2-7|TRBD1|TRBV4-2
TGTGCCAGCAGCGAAACAGGGGGCTTAACCTACGAGCAGTACTTC
CASSETGGLTYEQYF
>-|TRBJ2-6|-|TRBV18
TGTGCCAGCTCACTAGACTTAAGCTCTGGGGCCAACGTCCTGACTTTC
CASSLDLSSGANVLTF
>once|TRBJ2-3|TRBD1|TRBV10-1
TGCGCCAGCAGCAGCAGACAGGGTCTGACAGATACGCAGTATTTT
CASSSRQGLTDTQYF
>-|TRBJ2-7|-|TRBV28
TGTGCCAGCAGTTTAGACAGATACCTATCCTACGAGCAGTACTTC
CASSLDRYLSYEQYF
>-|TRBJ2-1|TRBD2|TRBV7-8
TGTGCCAGCGAGTTAGCGGGAGGGTCCTACAATGAGCAGTTCTTC
CASELAGGSYNEQFF
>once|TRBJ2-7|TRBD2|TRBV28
TGTGCCAGCAGACGGTTAGCGGGAATATCCTACGAGCAGTACTTC
CASRRLAGISYEQYF
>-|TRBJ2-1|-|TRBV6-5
TGTGCCAGCAGTTTGACAGGTAACAATGAGCAGTTCTTC
CASSLTGNNEQFF
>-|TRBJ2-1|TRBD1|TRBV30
TGTGCCTGGAGTAGGACAGGGGGATTCTACAATGAGCAGTTCTTC
CAWSRTGGFYNEQFF
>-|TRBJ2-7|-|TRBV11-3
TGTGCCAGCAGCTTACCATTGGAAGGGAGCTCCTACGAGCAGTACTTC
CASSLPLEGSSYEQYF
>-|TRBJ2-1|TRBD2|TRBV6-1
TGTGCCAGCAGTGATGCAGGACTAGCGGGGAATGAGCAGTTCTTC
CASSDAGLAGNEQFF
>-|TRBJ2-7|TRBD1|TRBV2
TGTGCCAGCAGTGGACAGGGGTTCGGAGAGCAGTACTTC
CASSGQGFGEQYF
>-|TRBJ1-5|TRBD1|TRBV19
TGTGCCAGTAGTGGGACAGCTAATCAGCCCCAGCATTTT
CASSGTANQPQHF
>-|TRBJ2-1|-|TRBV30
TGTGCCTGGCTGGGCGGGGGCACCTACAATGAGCAGTTCTTC
CAWLGGGTYNEQFF
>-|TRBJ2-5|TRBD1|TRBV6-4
TGTGCCAGCAGTGGGGGACAGGTCCAAGAGACCCAGTACTTC
CASSGGQVQETQYF
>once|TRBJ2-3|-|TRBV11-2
TGTGCCAGCAGCTTACGGTCCTCAGGCGGGGAGAGCACAGATACGCAGTATTTT
CASSLRSSGGESTDTQYF
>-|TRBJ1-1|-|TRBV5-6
TGTGCCAGCAGCACAACAACAAGTTTTAACACTGAAGCTTTCTTT
CASSTTTSFNTEAFF
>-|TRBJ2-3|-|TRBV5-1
TGCGCCAGCAGCTTGGCCAGGGTCGCAGATACGCAGTATTTT
CASSLARVADTQYF
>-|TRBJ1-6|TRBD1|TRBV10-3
TGTGCCATCAGTGGGGGACAGTCCGATAATTCACCCCTCCACTTT
CAISGGQSDNSPLHF
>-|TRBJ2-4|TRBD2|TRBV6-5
TGTGCCAGCAGTTACCGGACTAGCGGGGGGGTTAACATTCAGTACTTC
CASSYRTSGGVNIQYF